This T cell receptor (beta chain) derives from a study of tumor and adjacent non-tumor tissue in lung cancer. The template was RNA from unsorted bulk tissue. The normal lung tissue was taken more than 3 cm from the tumor edge. This clonotype was counted ten times or more. Trimming stripped 10 bases from V and 3 bases from J, with 9 bases between. Germline V lookup: CDR1 MDHEN, CDR2 SYDVKM. The CDR3 is 12 residues long. Three rounds of nested PCR, following a modified ARM-PCR protocol, produced the TCRbeta library. Each CDR3 protein is one row after TCRdb ran MiXCR on the multiplex PCR reads. The sample has 90,000 to 100,000 distinct CDR3 sequences; 80% are singletons.

The TCR sequence derives from a man aged 55-75 years with small cell lung cancer. The rearrangement uses TRBV28 and TRBJ1-4; a possible D gene is TRBD1 (5 bases). The sample comprised distant non-tumor lung tissue. CDR3 DNA: TGTGCCACCCGGGACCCTAATGAAAAACTGTTTTTT. It specifies CATRDPNEKLFF.